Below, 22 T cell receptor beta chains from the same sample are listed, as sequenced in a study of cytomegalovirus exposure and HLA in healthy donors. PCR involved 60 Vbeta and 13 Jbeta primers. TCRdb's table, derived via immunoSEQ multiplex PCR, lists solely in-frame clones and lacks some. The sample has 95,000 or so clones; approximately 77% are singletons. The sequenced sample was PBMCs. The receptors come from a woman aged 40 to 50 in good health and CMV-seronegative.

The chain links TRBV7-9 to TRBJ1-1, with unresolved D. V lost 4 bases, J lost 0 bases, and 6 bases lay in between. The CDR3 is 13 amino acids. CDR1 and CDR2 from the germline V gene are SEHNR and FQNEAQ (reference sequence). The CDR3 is CASSSTVNTEAFF. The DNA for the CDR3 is TGTGCCAGCAGCTCAACAGTGAACACTGAAGCTTTCTTT.

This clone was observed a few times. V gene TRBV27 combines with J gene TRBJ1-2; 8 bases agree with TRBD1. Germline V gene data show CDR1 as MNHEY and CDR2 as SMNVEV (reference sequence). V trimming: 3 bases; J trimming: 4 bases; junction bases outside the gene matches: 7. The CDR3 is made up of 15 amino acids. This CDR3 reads CASSFSGQGVYGYTF. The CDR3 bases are TGTGCCAGCAGTTTTAGCGGACAGGGAGTCTATGGCTACACCTTC.

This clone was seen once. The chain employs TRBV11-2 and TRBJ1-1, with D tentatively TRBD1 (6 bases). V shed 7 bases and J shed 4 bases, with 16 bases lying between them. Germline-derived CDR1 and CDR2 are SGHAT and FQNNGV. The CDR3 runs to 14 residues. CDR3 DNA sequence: TGTGCCAGCACCTTTCTGAGGGGGAGCACTGAAGCTTTCTTT. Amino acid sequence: CASTFLRGSTEAFF.

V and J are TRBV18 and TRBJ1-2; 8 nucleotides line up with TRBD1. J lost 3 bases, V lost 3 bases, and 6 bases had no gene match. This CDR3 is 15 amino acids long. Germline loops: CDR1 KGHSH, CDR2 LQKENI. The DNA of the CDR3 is TGTGCCAGCTCACCGACGACAGGGGTCGACTATGGCTACACCTTC. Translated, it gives CASSPTTGVDYGYTF.

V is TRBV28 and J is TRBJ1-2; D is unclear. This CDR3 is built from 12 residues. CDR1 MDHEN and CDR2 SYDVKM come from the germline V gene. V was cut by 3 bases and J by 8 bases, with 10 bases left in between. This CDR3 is CASSLGQPGYTF. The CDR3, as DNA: TGTGCCAGCAGTTTGGGCCAGCCGGGCTACACCTTC.

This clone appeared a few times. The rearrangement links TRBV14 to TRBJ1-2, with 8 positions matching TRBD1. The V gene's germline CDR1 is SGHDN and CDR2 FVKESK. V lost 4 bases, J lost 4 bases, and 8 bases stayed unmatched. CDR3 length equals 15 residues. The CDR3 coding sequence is TGTGCCAGCAGCCCGGATTCACAGGGGGTCTATGGCTACACCTTC. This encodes CASSPDSQGVYGYTF. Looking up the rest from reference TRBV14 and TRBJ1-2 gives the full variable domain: EAGVTQFPSHSVIEKGQTVTLRCDPISGHDNLYWYRRVMGKEIKFLLHFVKESKQDESGMPNNRFLAERTGGTYSTLKVQPAELEDSGVYFCASSPDSQGVYGYTFGSGTRLTVV.

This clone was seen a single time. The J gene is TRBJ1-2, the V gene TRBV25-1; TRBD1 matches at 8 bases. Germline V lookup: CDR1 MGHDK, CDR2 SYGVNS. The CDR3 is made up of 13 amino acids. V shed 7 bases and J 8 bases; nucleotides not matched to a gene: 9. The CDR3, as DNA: TGTGCCAGCACCACAGGGGGAGCGTGGGGCTACACCTTC. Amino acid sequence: CASTTGGAWGYTF.

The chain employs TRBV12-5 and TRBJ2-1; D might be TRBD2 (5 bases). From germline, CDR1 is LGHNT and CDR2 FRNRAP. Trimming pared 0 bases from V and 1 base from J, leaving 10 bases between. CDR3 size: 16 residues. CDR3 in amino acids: CASGLVVRGSYNEQFF. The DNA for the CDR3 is TGTGCTAGTGGTTTGGTAGTCCGGGGTTCCTACAATGAGCAGTTCTTC.

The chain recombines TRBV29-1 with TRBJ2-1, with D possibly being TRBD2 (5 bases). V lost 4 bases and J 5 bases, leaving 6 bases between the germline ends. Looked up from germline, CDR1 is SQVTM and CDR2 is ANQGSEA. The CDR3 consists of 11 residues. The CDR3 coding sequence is TGCAGCGTTGGGCGGGACAATGAGCAGTTCTTC. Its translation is CSVGRDNEQFF.

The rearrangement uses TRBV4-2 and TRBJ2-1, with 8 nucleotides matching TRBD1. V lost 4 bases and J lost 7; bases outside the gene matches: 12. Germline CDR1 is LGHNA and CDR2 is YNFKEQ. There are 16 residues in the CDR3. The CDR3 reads CASSPEGQGAQNEQFF. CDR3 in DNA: TGTGCCAGCAGCCCTGAAGGTCAGGGGGCTCAAAATGAGCAGTTCTTC.

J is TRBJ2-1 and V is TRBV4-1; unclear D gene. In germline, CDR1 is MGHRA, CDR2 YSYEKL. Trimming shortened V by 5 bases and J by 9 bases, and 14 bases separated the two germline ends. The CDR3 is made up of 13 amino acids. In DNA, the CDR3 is TGCGCCAGCAGCTTTCTGGGCCTTCGTGAGCAGTTCTTC. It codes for CASSFLGLREQFF.

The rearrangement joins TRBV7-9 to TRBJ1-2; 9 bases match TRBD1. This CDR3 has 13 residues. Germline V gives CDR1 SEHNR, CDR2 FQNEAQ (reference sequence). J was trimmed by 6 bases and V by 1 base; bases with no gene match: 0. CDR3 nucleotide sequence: TGTGCCAGCAGCTTAGGACAGGGGGATGGCTACACCTTC. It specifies CASSLGQGDGYTF.

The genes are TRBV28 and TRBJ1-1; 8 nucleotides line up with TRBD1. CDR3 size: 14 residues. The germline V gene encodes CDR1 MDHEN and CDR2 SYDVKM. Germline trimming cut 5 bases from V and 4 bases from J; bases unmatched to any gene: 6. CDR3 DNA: TGTGCCAGCAGTGTGACAGGGGTGGGCACTGAAGCTTTCTTT. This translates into CASSVTGVGTEAFF.

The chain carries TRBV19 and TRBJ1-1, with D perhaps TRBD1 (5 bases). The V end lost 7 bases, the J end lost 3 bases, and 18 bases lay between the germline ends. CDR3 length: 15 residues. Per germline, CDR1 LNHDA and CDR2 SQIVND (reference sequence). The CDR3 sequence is CASKGWFRDHTEAFF. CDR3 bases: TGTGCCAGTAAAGGTTGGTTCAGGGATCACACTGAAGCTTTCTTT.

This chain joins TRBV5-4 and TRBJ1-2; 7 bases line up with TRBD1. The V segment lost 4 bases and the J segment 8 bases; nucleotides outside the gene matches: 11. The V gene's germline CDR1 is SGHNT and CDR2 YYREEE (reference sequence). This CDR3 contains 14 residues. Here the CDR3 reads CASSLWGPGGGYTF. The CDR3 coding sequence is TGTGCCAGCAGCCTGTGGGGACCAGGGGGGGGCTACACCTTC.

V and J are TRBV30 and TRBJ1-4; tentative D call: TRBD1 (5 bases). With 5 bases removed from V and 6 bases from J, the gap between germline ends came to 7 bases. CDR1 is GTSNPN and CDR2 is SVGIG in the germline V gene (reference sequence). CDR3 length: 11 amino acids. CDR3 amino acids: CAWGGDEKLFF. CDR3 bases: TGTGCCTGGGGGGGGGATGAAAAACTGTTTTTT.

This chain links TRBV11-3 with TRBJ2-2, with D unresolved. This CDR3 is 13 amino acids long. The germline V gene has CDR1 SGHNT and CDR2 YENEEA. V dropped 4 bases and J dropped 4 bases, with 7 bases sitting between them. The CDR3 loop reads CASSSTGTGELFF. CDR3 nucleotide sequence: TGTGCCAGCAGCTCCACCGGCACCGGGGAGCTGTTTTTT.

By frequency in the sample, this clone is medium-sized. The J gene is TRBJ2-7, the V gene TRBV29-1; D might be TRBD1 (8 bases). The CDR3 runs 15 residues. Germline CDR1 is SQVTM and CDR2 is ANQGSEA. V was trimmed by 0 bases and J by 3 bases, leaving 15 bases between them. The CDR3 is CSVEDLQGGFYEQYF. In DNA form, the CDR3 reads TGCAGCGTTGAAGACCTACAGGGGGGGTTCTACGAGCAGTACTTC.

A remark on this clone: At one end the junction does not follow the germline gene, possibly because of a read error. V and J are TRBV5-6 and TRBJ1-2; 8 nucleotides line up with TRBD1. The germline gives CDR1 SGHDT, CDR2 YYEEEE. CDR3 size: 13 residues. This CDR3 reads CASSPTGENGHTF. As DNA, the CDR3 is TGTGCCAGCAGCCCGACAGGGGAGAATGGCCACACCTTC.

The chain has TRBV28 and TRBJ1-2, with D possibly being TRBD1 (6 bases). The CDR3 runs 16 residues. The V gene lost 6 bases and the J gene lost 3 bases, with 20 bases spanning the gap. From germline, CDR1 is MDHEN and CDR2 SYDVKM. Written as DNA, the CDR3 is TGTGCCAGCAGCCTAACCTGGGGACAACTGGACTATGGCTACACCTTC. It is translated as CASSLTWGQLDYGYTF.

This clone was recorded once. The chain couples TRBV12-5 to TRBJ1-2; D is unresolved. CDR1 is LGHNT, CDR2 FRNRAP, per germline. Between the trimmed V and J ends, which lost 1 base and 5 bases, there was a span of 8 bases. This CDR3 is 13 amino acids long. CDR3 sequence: CASGLGAGYGYTF. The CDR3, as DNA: TGTGCTAGTGGTTTGGGGGCAGGTTATGGCTACACCTTC.

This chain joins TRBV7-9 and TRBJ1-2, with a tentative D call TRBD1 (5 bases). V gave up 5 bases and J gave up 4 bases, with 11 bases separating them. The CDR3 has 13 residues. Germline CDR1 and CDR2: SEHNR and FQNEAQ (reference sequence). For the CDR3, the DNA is TGTGCCAGCAGCCCAGAGACAGCCTATGGCTACACCTTC. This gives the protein CASSPETAYGYTF.